This T cell receptor (beta chain) stems from a study of identical twins. Between the trimmed V and J ends, which lost 2 bases and 10 bases, there was a span of 9 bases. This CDR3 is built from 12 residues. Germline V gene data show CDR1 as MNHEY and CDR2 as SVGAGI. TCRdb reprocessed the 5' RACE reads with MiXCR, giving one entry per CDR3 protein. The sample lists about 890,000 distinct CDR3 sequences; 9% to 15% were seen once. Findings of the study overall: Out-of-frame alpha sequences that twins shared showed excess low generation probability.

This clonotype was seen only a few times. Its antigen is not known. The same specimen was also included in a second study, on yellow fever vaccine responses in identical twins.

Sequences were obtained from PBMCs. The clonotype comes from a woman aged 18-29 years in good health. The V call is TRBV6-5, the J call TRBJ2-1; D is uncertain. CDR3 in amino acids: CASSYPPGEQFF. CDR3 sequence (DNA): TGTGCCAGCAGTTACCCACCCGGGGAGCAGTTCTTC.